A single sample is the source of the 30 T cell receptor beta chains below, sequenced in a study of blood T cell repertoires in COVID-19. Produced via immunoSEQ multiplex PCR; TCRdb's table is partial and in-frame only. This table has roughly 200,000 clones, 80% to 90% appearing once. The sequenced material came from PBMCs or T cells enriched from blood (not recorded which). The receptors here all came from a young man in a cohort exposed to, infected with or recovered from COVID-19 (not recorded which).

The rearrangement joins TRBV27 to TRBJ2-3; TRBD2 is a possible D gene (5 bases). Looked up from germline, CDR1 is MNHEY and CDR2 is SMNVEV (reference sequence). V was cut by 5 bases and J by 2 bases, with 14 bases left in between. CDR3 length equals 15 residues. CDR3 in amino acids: CASSITGFYTDTQYF. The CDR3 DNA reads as TGTGCCAGCAGTATAACGGGATTCTACACAGATACGCAGTATTTT.

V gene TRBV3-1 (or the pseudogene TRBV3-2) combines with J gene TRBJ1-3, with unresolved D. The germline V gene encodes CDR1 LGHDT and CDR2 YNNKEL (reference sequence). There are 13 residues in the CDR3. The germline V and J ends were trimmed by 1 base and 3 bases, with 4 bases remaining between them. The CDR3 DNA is TGTGCCAGCAGCCAAGTACATGGAAACACCATATATTTT. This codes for CASSQVHGNTIYF.

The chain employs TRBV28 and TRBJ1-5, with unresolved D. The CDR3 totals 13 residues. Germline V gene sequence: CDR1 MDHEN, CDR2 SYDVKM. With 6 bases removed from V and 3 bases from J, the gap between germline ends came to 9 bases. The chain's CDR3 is CASRRDHNQPQHF. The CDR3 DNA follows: TGTGCCAGCAGGCGGGATCACAATCAGCCCCAGCATTTT. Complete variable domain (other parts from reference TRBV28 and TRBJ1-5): DVKVTQSSRYLVKRTGEKVFLECVQDMDHENMFWYRQDPGLGLRLIYFSYDVKMKEKGDIPEGYSVSREKKERFSLILESASTNQTSMYLCASRRDHNQPQHFGDGTRLSIL.

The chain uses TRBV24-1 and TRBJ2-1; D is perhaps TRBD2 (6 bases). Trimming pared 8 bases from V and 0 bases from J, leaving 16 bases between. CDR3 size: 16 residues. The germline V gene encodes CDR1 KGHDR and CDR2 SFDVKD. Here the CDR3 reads CATTDGGPSSYNEQFF. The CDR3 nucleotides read TGTGCCACCACGGACGGGGGTCCTAGCTCCTACAATGAGCAGTTCTTC.

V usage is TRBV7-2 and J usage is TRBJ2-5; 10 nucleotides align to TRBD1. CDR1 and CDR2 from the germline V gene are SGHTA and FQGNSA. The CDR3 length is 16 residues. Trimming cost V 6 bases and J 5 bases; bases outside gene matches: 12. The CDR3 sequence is CASRNPGQGFGETQYF. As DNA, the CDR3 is TGTGCCAGCAGAAATCCGGGACAGGGGTTTGGGGAGACCCAGTACTTC.

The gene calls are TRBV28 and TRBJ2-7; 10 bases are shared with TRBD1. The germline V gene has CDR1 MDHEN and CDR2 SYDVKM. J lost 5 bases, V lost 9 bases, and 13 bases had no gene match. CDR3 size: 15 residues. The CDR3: CASRVEGQGKNEQYF. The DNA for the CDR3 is TGTGCCAGTAGGGTGGAGGGACAGGGGAAAAACGAGCAGTACTTC.

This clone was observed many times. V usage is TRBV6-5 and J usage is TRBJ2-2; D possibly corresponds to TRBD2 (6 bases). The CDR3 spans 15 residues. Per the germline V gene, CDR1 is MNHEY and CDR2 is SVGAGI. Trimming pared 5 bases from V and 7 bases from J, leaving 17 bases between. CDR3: CASSTPSSGGGELFF. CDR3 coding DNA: TGTGCCAGCAGTACCCCCTCATCCGGGGGCGGGGAGCTGTTTTTT.

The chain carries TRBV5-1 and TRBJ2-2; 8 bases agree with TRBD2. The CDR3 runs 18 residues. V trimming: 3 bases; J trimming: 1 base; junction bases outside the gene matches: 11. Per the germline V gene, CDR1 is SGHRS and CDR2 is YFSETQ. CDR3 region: CASSSRGAGGMNTGELFF. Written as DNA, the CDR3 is TGCGCCAGCAGCTCCCGGGGGGCGGGAGGTATGAACACCGGGGAGCTGTTTTTT.

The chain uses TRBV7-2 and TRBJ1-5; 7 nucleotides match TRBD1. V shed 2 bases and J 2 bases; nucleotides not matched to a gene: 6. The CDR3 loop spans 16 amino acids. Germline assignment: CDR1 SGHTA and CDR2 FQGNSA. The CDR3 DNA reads TGTGCCAGCAGCTTATATACTGACAGGGGCAATCAGCCCCAGCATTTT. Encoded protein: CASSLYTDRGNQPQHF.

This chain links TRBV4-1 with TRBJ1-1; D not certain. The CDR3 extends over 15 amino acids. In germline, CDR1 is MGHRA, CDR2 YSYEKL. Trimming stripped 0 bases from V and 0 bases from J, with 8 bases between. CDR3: CASSQDQVLNTEAFF. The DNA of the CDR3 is TGCGCCAGCAGCCAAGATCAGGTACTGAACACTGAAGCTTTCTTT.

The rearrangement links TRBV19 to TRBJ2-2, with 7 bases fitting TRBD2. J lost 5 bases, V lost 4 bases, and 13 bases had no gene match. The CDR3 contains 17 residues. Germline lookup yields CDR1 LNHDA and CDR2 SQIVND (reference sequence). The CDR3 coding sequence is TGTGCCAGTAGTACACTTCTCCGGGGAGGGAGGACCGGGGAGCTGTTTTTT. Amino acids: CASSTLLRGGRTGELFF.

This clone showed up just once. The DNA for the CDR3 is TGTGCCAGCAGCCTCCCGGGGTCGGCCACCTACGAGCAGTACTTC. Translation gives CASSLPGSATYEQYF. The V gene is TRBV7-9, the J gene TRBJ2-7, with D tentatively TRBD2 (5 bases). The ends were cut back, 5 bases at V and 2 bases at J, with 16 bases in the middle. This CDR3 region has 15 residues. Germline lookup yields CDR1 SEHNR and CDR2 FQNEAQ (reference sequence).

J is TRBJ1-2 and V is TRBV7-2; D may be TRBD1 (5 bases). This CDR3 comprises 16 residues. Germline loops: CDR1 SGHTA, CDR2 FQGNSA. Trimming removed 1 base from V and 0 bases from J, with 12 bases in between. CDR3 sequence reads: CASSLVTGRANYGYTF. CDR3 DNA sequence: TGTGCCAGCAGCTTAGTTACAGGACGAGCTAACTATGGCTACACCTTC.

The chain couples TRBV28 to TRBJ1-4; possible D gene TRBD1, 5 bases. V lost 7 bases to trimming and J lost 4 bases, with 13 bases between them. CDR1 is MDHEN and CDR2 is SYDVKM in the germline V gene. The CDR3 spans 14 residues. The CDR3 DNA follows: TGTGCCAGCACCCGGGCAGGGAATAATGAAAAACTGTTTTTT. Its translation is CASTRAGNNEKLFF.

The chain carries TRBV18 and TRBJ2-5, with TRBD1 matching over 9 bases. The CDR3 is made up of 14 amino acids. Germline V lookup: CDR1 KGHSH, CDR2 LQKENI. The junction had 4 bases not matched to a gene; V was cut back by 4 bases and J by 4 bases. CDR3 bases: TGTGCCAGCTCACAAACGACAGGGGGAGAGACCCAGTACTTC. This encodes CASSQTTGGETQYF. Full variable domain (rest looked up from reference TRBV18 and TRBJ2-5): NAGVMQNPRHLVRRRGQEARLRCSPMKGHSHVYWYRQLPEEGLKFMVYLQKENIIDESGMPKERFSAEFPKEGPSILRIQQVVRGDSAAYFCASSQTTGGETQYFGPGTRLLVL.

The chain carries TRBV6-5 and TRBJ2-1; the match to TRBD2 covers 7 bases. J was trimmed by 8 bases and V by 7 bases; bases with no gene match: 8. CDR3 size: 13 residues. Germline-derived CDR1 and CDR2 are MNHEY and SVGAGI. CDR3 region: CASKSLAVDEQFF. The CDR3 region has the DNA TGTGCCAGCAAATCCCTAGCGGTTGATGAGCAGTTCTTC.

CDR3 amino acids: CASTRRRDEAYGYTF. In DNA form, the CDR3 reads TGTGCCAGCACCCGCCGGAGGGATGAGGCCTATGGCTACACCTTC. This chain connects TRBV6-4 to TRBJ1-2; D remains ambiguous. The CDR3 extends over 15 amino acids. Between the trimmed V and J ends, which lost 7 bases and 4 bases, there was a span of 19 bases. Germline V gene lookup returns CDR1 MRHNA and CDR2 SNTAGT.

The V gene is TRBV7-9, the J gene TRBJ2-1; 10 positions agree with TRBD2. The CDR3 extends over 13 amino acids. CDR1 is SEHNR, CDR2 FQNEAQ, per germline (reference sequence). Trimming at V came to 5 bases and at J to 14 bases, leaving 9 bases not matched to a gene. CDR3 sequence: CASSPGEREGKFF. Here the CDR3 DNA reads TGTGCCAGCAGCCCTGGGGAGCGGGAGGGCAAGTTCTTC.

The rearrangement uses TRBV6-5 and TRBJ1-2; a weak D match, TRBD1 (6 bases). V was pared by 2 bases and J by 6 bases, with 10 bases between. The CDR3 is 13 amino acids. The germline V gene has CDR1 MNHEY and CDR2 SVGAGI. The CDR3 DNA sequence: TGTGCCAGCAGTTACGGGGGCAGAAATGGCTACACCTTC. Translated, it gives CASSYGGRNGYTF.

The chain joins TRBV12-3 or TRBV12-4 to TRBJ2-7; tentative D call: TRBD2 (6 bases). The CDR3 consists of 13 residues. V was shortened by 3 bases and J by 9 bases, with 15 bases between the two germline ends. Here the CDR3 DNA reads TGTGCCAGCAGTTTGGGCAGGCGGGAAATGCAGTACTTC. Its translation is CASSLGRREMQYF.

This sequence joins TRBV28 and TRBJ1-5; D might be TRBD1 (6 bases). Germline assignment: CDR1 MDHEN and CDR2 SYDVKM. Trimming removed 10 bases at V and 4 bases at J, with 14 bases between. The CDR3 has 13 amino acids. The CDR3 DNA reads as TGTGCCATGAACCGGGACACTAATCAGCCCCAGCATTTT. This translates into CAMNRDTNQPQHF.

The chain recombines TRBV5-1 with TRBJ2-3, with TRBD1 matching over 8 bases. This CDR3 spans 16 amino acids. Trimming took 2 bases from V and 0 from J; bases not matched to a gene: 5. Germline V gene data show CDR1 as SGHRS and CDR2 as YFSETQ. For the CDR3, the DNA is TGCGCCAGCAGCTTTGGGGACAGGATGAGCACAGATACGCAGTATTTT. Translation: CASSFGDRMSTDTQYF.

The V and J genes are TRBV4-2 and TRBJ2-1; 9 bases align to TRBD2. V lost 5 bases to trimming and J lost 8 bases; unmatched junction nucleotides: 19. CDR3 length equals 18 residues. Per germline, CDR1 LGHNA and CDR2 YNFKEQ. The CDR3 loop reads CASSKQPASAGGLDEQFF. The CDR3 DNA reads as TGTGCCAGCAGCAAACAACCCGCATCGGCGGGAGGGCTAGATGAGCAGTTCTTC.

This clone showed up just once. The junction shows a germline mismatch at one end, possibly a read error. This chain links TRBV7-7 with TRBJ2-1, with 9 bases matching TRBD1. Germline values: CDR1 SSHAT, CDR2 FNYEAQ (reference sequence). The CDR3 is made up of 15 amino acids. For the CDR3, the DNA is TGTGCTAGCAGCCTCGGGACAGGGACCTACAATGAGCAGTTCTTC. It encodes CASSLGTGTYNEQFF. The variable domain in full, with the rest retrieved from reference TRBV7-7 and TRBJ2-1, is GAGVSQSPRYKVTKRGQDVTLRCDPISSHATLYWYQQALGQGPEFLTYFNYEAQPDKSGLPSDRFSAERPEGSISTLTIQRTEQRDSAMYRCASSLGTGTYNEQFFGPGTRLTVL.

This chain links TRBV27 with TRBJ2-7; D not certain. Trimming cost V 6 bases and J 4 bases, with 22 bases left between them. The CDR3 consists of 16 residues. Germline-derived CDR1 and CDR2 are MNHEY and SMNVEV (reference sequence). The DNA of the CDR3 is TGTGCCAGCAGCCTGATCCCAGCCGCCCCAGGATACGAGCAGTACTTC. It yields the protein CASSLIPAAPGYEQYF.

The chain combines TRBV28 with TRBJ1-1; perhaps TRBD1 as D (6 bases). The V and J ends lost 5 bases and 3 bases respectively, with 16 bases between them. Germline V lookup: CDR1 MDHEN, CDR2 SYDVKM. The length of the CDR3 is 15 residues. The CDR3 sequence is CASSLSRKGDTEAFF. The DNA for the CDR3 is TGTGCCAGCAGTCTCTCCCGTAAGGGGGACACTGAAGCTTTCTTT.

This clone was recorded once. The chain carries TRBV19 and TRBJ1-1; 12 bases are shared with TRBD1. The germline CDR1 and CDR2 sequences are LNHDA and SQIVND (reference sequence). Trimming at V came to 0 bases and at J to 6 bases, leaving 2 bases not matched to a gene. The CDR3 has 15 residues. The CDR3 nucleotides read TGTGCCAGTAGTATAGACGGGACAGGGGGCTCTGAAGCTTTCTTT. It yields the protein CASSIDGTGGSEAFF.

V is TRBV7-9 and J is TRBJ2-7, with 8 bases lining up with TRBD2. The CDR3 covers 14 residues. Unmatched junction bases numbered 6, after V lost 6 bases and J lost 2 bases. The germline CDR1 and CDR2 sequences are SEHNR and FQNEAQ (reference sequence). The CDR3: CASSPLADPYEQYF. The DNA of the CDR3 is TGTGCCAGCAGTCCACTAGCGGACCCCTACGAGCAGTACTTC. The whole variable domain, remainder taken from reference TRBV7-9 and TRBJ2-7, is DTGVSQNPRHKITKRGQNVTFRCDPISEHNRLYWYRQTLGQGPEFLTYFQNEAQLEKSRLLSDRFSAERPKGSFSTLEIQRTEQGDSAMYLCASSPLADPYEQYFGPGTRLTVT.

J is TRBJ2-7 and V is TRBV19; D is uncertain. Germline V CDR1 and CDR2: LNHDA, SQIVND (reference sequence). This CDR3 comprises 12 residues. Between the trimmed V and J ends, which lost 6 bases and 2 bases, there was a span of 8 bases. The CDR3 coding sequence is TGTGCCAGTAGCACTAATCCCTACGAGCAGTACTTC. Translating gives CASSTNPYEQYF. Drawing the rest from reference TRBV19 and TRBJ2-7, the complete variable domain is DGGITQSPKYLFRKEGQNVTLSCEQNLNHDAMYWYRQDPGQGLRLIYYSQIVNDFQKGDIAEGYSVSREKKESFPLTVTSAQKNPTAFYLCASSTNPYEQYFGPGTRLTVT.

CDR3 coding DNA: TGCAGCGTTGCAAGGACAGGGTCTAATGAAAAACTGTTTTTT. The encoded protein is CSVARTGSNEKLFF. The rearrangement links TRBV29-1 to TRBJ1-4; TRBD1 agrees at 8 bases. The CDR3 runs 14 residues. J gave up 3 bases and V 4 bases, and 4 bases lay outside the gene matches. Germline V CDR1 and CDR2: SQVTM, ANQGSEA.